A single sample gave rise to the 17 T cell receptor beta chains below, sequenced in a study of shared clonotypes between healthy human individuals. Assay: immunoSEQ multiplex PCR; the TCRdb copy retains only in-frame clones and omits some. The sample includes about 600,000 clones, about 96% of them seen just once. Sequenced: naive CD4+ T cells sorted from blood. Subset given: CD45RA+ positively selected. The receptors originated from a woman under 40 in good health.

The chain uses TRBV27 and TRBJ2-7; TRBD2 matches at 8 bases. The germline V gene encodes CDR1 MNHEY and CDR2 SMNVEV (reference sequence). The CDR3 covers 15 residues. V was pared by 4 bases and J by 2 bases, with 7 bases of the junction left unmatched. CDR3 DNA: TGTGCCAGCAGTTACCATAGAGCGGGAGCCTACGAGCAGTACTTC. Its protein product is CASSYHRAGAYEQYF.

This rearrangement joins TRBV9 to TRBJ1-3; maybe TRBD1 (5 bases). CDR1 SGDLS and CDR2 YYNGEE come from the germline V gene. CDR3 length: 17 amino acids. Trimming pared 4 bases from V and 1 base from J, leaving 18 bases between. The CDR3, as DNA: TGTGCCAGCAGCCCGGGTTCTCGGGGGGGGTCTGGAAACACCATATATTTT. This gives the protein CASSPGSRGGSGNTIYF.

The chain has TRBV27 and TRBJ1-1; D possibly corresponds to TRBD1 (5 bases). The V end lost 3 bases, the J end lost 3 bases, and 14 bases lay between the germline ends. From germline, CDR1 is MNHEY and CDR2 SMNVEV (reference sequence). The CDR3 has 15 residues. The DNA of the CDR3 is TGTGCCAGCAGTTTCTGGGGGGGTCGGTACACTGAAGCTTTCTTT. Its translation: CASSFWGGRYTEAFF.

This chain uses TRBV6-1 with TRBJ2-7; 8 nucleotides line up with TRBD1. The germline V gene encodes CDR1 MNHNS and CDR2 SASEGT. The CDR3 is made up of 13 amino acids. V lost 6 bases, J lost 2 bases, and 3 bases stayed unmatched. CDR3 DNA sequence: TGTGCCAGCAGACACAGGGGGGCCTACGAGCAGTACTTC. Its translation is CASRHRGAYEQYF.

The genes are TRBV10-3 and TRBJ2-1; 7 bases are shared with TRBD1. With V trimmed by 3 bases and J by 9 bases, 5 bases remained unmatched. CDR1 and CDR2 from the germline V gene are ENHRY and SYGVKD. This CDR3 spans 13 amino acids. The CDR3 nucleotides are TGTGCCATCAGTGACCGAGGGGGCGGTGAGCAGTTCTTC. Its translation is CAISDRGGGEQFF.

This clone was counted a single time. The chain is built from TRBV7-2 and TRBJ2-5; 8 nucleotides agree with TRBD1. The J call may be wrong; the DNA end is better matched by TRBJ2-7. CDR3 length: 13 residues. The germline V gene encodes CDR1 SGHTA and CDR2 FQGNSA. The CDR3 spells CASSTTGVYEQYF. For the CDR3, the DNA is TGTGCCAGCAGCACGACAGGGGTCTACGAGCAGTACTTC.

This chain connects TRBV18 to TRBJ1-1; 10 bases are shared with TRBD1. The CDR3 totals 15 residues. Germline V gene lookup returns CDR1 KGHSH and CDR2 LQKENI. V dropped 4 bases and J dropped 5; count of bases not matched to a gene: 7. The CDR3 region is CASSRQGAGGTEAFF. The CDR3 coding sequence is TGTGCCAGCTCACGACAGGGGGCAGGAGGGACTGAAGCTTTCTTT. Full variable domain (outside the CDR3, taken from reference TRBV18 and TRBJ1-1): NAGVMQNPRHLVRRRGQEARLRCSPMKGHSHVYWYRQLPEEGLKFMVYLQKENIIDESGMPKERFSAEFPKEGPSILRIQQVVRGDSAAYFCASSRQGAGGTEAFFGQGTRLTVV.

The chain links TRBV7-3 to TRBJ2-1; 13 positions agree with TRBD2. The junction had 14 bases not matched to a gene; V was cut back by 5 bases and J by 7 bases. CDR1 and CDR2 (germline): SGHTA, FQGTGA. This CDR3 has 18 amino acids. The CDR3 sequence is CASSPQAQLAGGINEQFF. CDR3 nucleotide sequence: TGTGCCAGCAGCCCCCAAGCCCAACTAGCGGGAGGGATAAATGAGCAGTTCTTC.

The rearrangement joins TRBV5-1 to TRBJ2-3; D remains unclear. V dropped 0 bases and J dropped 4 bases, with 15 bases sitting between them. CDR3 length equals 16 residues. Germline CDR1 is SGHRS and CDR2 is YFSETQ. In nucleotides, the CDR3 is TGCGCCAGCAGCTTGGATCTTTCAGATTCATCAGATACGCAGTATTTT. The encoded protein is CASSLDLSDSSDTQYF.

The chain is built from TRBV5-1 and TRBJ2-5, with a tentative D call TRBD2 (5 bases). V was trimmed by 0 bases and J by 8 bases, leaving 17 bases between them. The germline V gene has CDR1 SGHRS and CDR2 YFSETQ. This CDR3 spans 15 amino acids. Here the CDR3 reads CASSLVSAMQDTQYF. The CDR3 bases are TGCGCCAGCAGCTTGGTTAGCGCAATGCAGGACACCCAGTACTTC.

A note on this clone: At one of its ends the junction is not consistent with the germline gene, which may arise from a read error. The rearrangement uses TRBV2 and TRBJ1-5; 12 bases are a match to TRBD1. Germline CDR1 is SNHLY and CDR2 is FYNNEI. The CDR3 loop spans 16 amino acids. The DNA for the CDR3 is TGTGCCAGCAGCCTTTCCGGGACAGGGGGCAAACAGCCCCAGCATTTT. Amino acids: CASSLSGTGGKQPQHF.

The rearrangement links TRBV29-1 to TRBJ1-1; D perhaps matches TRBD1 (6 bases). The CDR3 covers 13 residues. Trimming cost V 4 bases and J 1 base, with 10 bases left between them. The germline gives CDR1 SQVTM, CDR2 ANQGSEA. For the CDR3, the DNA is TGCAGCGTTGTAGGGGACAAGAACACTGAAGCTTTCTTT. It encodes CSVVGDKNTEAFF.

The rearrangement uses TRBV7-6 and TRBJ2-5; D is ambiguous. The V end lost 2 bases, the J end lost 4 bases, and 8 bases lay between the germline ends. Germline assignment: CDR1 SGHVS and CDR2 FNYEAQ. The CDR3 consists of 13 residues. CDR3 bases: TGTGCCAGCAGCTTATCAAATGGAGAGACCCAGTACTTC. Translation gives CASSLSNGETQYF.

This clone was counted a single time. V is TRBV27 and J is TRBJ1-2, with TRBD1 identical over 7 bases. Losses at the gene ends were 5 bases for V and 4 bases for J; bases not matched to a gene: 19. The CDR3 totals 18 residues. Germline CDR1 and CDR2: MNHEY and SMNVEV (reference sequence). The CDR3 spells CASSPDREGRGLSYGYTF. CDR3 in DNA: TGTGCCAGCAGTCCCGACAGGGAAGGTCGGGGTCTTAGCTATGGCTACACCTTC.

In its sample, this clone was seen once. The CDR3 region is CASSLVPRGHLGNTIYF. The CDR3 DNA sequence: TGTGCCAGCAGCTTAGTCCCCAGGGGACACCTTGGAAACACCATATATTTT. The chain couples TRBV7-9 to TRBJ1-3, with a weak D call TRBD1 (6 bases). The CDR3 is made up of 17 amino acids. Between the trimmed V and J ends, which lost 1 base and 3 bases, there was a span of 16 bases. Germline CDR1 SEHNR, CDR2 FQNEAQ (reference sequence).

This clone appeared once. The chain carries TRBV27 and TRBJ2-7; TRBD2 aligns across 10 bases. The length of the CDR3 is 15 residues. The germline V gene encodes CDR1 MNHEY and CDR2 SMNVEV (reference sequence). J gave up 4 bases and V 6 bases, and 9 bases lay outside the gene matches. The DNA for the CDR3 is TGTGCCAGCAGGCCGGCGGTAGCGGGGGGATACGAGCAGTACTTC. It encodes CASRPAVAGGYEQYF.

This chain joins TRBV11-1 and TRBJ2-7, with D maybe TRBD1 (6 bases). V was shortened by 4 bases and J by 0 bases, with 10 bases between the two germline ends. CDR1 and CDR2 from the germline V gene are SGHAT and FQDESV (reference sequence). This CDR3 comprises 14 residues. The CDR3 nucleotides are TGTGCCAGCAGCTGGGACACCTACTCCTACGAGCAGTACTTC. This encodes CASSWDTYSYEQYF.